This TCR beta chain is drawn from a study of cytomegalovirus exposure and HLA in healthy donors. Study-wide points: Presence/absence analysis assumed near-uniform sequencing depth across donors. About 87% or about 30% of the time was how often most TCR beta V segments were productive, according to an earlier analysis. In a later analysis, TCR beta V- and J-gene trimming showed a link to a missense DCLRE1C variant. Cytomegalovirus status was reportedly diagnosed by the classifier with high specificity and sensitivity.

Details on this clone: Its antigen is unknown.

13 Jbeta primers and 60 Vbeta primers were used for the PCR. Libraries were prepared by immunoSEQ multiplex PCR; TCRdb keeps only in-frame clonotypes and omits some of them. The sample contains fewer than 150,000 clones, around 80% of which appear only once. The CDR3 spans 13 residues. Germline V gene lookup returns CDR1 SEHNR and CDR2 FQNEAQ (reference sequence). The ends were cut back, 5 bases at V and 7 bases at J, with 11 bases in the middle. The receptor was derived from a male donor in good health and CMV-seronegative. The chain joins TRBV7-9 to TRBJ2-2; possibly TRBD1 for D (5 bases). The source material was PBMCs. Here the CDR3 DNA reads TGTGCCAGCAGCGTTCAGGGCGGCGGGGAGCTGTTTTTT. It encodes CASSVQGGGELFF.